This T cell receptor (beta chain) was observed in a study of T cell responses to AZD1222 COVID-19 vaccine. To note about this clone: Its antigen is unknown.

The repertoire was sequenced with immunoSEQ multiplex PCR; TCRdb's copy has only in-frame clones and lacks some. Of more than 120,000 clones in the sample, more than 85% were seen once. The CDR3 contains 12 residues. The germline V gene has CDR1 DFQATT and CDR2 SNEGSKA (reference sequence). The V and J ends lost 3 bases and 4 bases respectively, with 9 bases between them. Notes on the study in general: White British donors predominated, females outnumbered males, and clonal diversity was possibly underestimated. Repertoire sampling happened only post peak T cell response. Only a handful of individuals given AZD1222 were seropositive at baseline.

J is TRBJ1-2 and V is TRBV20-1; TRBD1 is a possible D gene (6 bases). Here the sequenced sample was peripheral blood, taken on day 0 of AZD1222 vaccination. This clonotype originated in an adult in good health. The CDR3 loop reads CSASLQGYGYTF. The CDR3 region has the DNA TGCAGTGCTAGTCTACAGGGCTATGGCTACACCTTC.